The 19 T cell receptor beta chains reported below all come from one sample, sequenced in a study of blood T cell repertoires in COVID-19. TCRdb's table, derived via immunoSEQ multiplex PCR, lists solely in-frame clones and lacks some. There are around 260,000 clones in the sample; about 83% occur only once, and over 8.5% lies in the top ten. Sequencing was performed on peripheral blood. These receptors all come from a woman in her fifties or sixties who had recovered from COVID-19.

The chain is built from TRBV27 and TRBJ2-3; 9 positions agree with TRBD2. Germline CDR1 is MNHEY and CDR2 is SMNVEV (reference sequence). Trimming removed 2 bases from V and 2 bases from J; junction bases left unmatched: 2. The CDR3 is made up of 15 amino acids. CDR3: CASSLAGGNTDTQYF. DNA for the CDR3: TGTGCCAGCAGTTTAGCGGGGGGGAACACAGATACGCAGTATTTT.

The gene calls are TRBV6-6 and TRBJ1-5; the D gene is possibly TRBD1 (5 bases). The germline gives CDR1 MNHNY, CDR2 SVGAGI (reference sequence). Trimming took off 0 bases at V and 7 bases at J, with 10 bases between the two ends. The CDR3 contains 14 residues. The CDR3 spells CASSYSGAGQPQHF. Written as DNA, the CDR3 is TGTGCCAGCAGTTACTCCGGGGCGGGACAGCCCCAGCATTTT.

The rearrangement uses TRBV7-2 and TRBJ2-7, with D tentatively TRBD2 (5 bases). V shed 4 bases and J shed 7 bases, with 14 bases lying between them. CDR3 length: 13 amino acids. Per germline, CDR1 SGHTA and CDR2 FQGNSA. The CDR3 nucleotides are TGTGCCAGCAGCTCAAACCGGGGTGGGGAGCAGTACTTC. Translating gives CASSSNRGGEQYF.

A single count supports this clone. The chain joins TRBV24-1 to TRBJ2-2, with 10 bases matching TRBD1. Germline assignment: CDR1 KGHDR and CDR2 SFDVKD. The CDR3 runs to 17 residues. With 3 bases clipped from V and 2 bases from J, the junction kept 5 bases outside the gene matches. The CDR3 spells CATSDRGTGVNTGELFF. CDR3 bases: TGTGCCACCAGTGATCGCGGGACAGGGGTCAACACCGGGGAGCTGTTTTTT.

The V and J genes are TRBV6-5 and TRBJ1-4; D gene unclear. V lost 6 bases and J lost 3, with 11 bases in between. CDR3 size: 14 residues. The germline CDR1 and CDR2 sequences are MNHEY and SVGAGI. As DNA, the CDR3 is TGTGCCAGCAGCTCAGGAGGTGCTAATGAAAAACTGTTTTTT. Its protein is CASSSGGANEKLFF.

DNA for the CDR3: TGTGCCAGCAGCGTAGGCACTACCCACTCCTACGAGCAGTACTTC. This codes for CASSVGTTHSYEQYF. This chain connects TRBV9 to TRBJ2-7; D not resolved. Looked up from germline, CDR1 is SGDLS and CDR2 is YYNGEE. The V end was cut by 0 bases, the J end by 0 bases, with 10 bases between. The CDR3 has 15 residues.

This clone was seen a few times. J is TRBJ2-3 and V is TRBV9; maybe TRBD2 (5 bases). CDR1 and CDR2 from the germline V gene are SGDLS and YYNGEE. The ends were cut back, 3 bases at V and 3 bases at J, with 14 bases in the middle. This CDR3 contains 15 residues. The CDR3 DNA reads as TGTGCCAGCAGCGGTAGTGAGGGCTGGACAGATACGCAGTATTTT. It encodes CASSGSEGWTDTQYF.

V and J are TRBV28 and TRBJ1-1; the D gene is possibly TRBD1 (5 bases). The CDR3 runs 12 residues. Germline V gene data show CDR1 as MDHEN and CDR2 as SYDVKM. V was shortened by 3 bases and J by 7 bases, with 9 bases between the two germline ends. The CDR3 region has the DNA TGTGCCAGCAGTTTGGCGGGGGTTGAAGCTTTCTTT. Residues: CASSLAGVEAFF.

This chain connects TRBV6-1 to TRBJ2-1, with 11 bases fitting TRBD1. CDR3 length: 16 residues. From germline, CDR1 is MNHNS and CDR2 SASEGT. V gave up 1 base and J gave up 9 bases; unmatched junction bases: 8. The CDR3 loop reads CASSEGIGQGAGEQFF. The CDR3 DNA follows: TGTGCCAGCAGTGAAGGAATTGGACAGGGGGCGGGTGAGCAGTTCTTC.

This clone was seen just once. Here the CDR3 reads CASSGEGQLEAFF. CDR3 coding DNA: TGTGCCAGCAGTGGCGAGGGACAGCTTGAAGCTTTCTTT. The genes are TRBV2 and TRBJ1-1; 7 bases line up with TRBD1. Germline CDR1 and CDR2: SNHLY and FYNNEI. The CDR3 has 13 amino acids. J was trimmed by 7 bases and V by 4 bases; bases with no gene match: 6. The complete variable domain, with remaining parts taken from reference TRBV2 and TRBJ1-1, reads EPEVTQTPSHQVTQMGQEVILRCVPISNHLYFYWYRQILGQKVEFLVSFYNNEISEKSEIFDDQFSVERPDGSNFTLKIRSTKLEDSAMYFCASSGEGQLEAFFGQGTRLTVV.

V gene TRBV10-2 combines with J gene TRBJ1-2; D perhaps matches TRBD1 (6 bases). The CDR3 extends over 17 amino acids. The V gene lost 8 bases and the J gene lost 2 bases, with 24 bases spanning the gap. Germline assignment: CDR1 WSHSY and CDR2 SAAADI. DNA of the CDR3: TGCGCCAGCGCTGAGACCAGGGGCGCTAACCTGAACTATGGCTACACCTTC. Its protein product is CASAETRGANLNYGYTF.

This chain connects TRBV7-8 to TRBJ2-7; the match to TRBD2 covers 8 bases. CDR3 size: 14 residues. Trimming removed 4 bases from V and 3 bases from J; junction bases left unmatched: 5. Per the germline V gene, CDR1 is SGHVS and CDR2 is FQNEAQ. For the CDR3, the DNA is TGTGCCAGCAGCTCGGGACTAGAGGTCTACGAGCAGTACTTC. Its translation: CASSSGLEVYEQYF.

This chain connects TRBV3-1 (or the pseudogene TRBV3-2) to TRBJ2-7, with D tentatively TRBD2 (7 bases). Looked up from germline, CDR1 is LGHDT and CDR2 is YNNKEL (reference sequence). Trimming stripped 1 base from V and 3 bases from J, with 13 bases between. This CDR3 is 15 amino acids long. The CDR3 coding sequence is TGTGCCAGCAGCCAAGGAGGGGGGGGCCGCTACGAGCAGTACTTC. Translating it yields CASSQGGGGRYEQYF.

The rearrangement uses TRBV12-3 or TRBV12-4 and TRBJ1-2; D is uncertain. CDR3 length equals 12 residues. Trimming removed 3 bases from V and 8 bases from J, with 10 bases in between. CDR3 loop: CASSFERGGYTF. The DNA for the CDR3 is TGTGCCAGCAGTTTCGAGAGAGGGGGCTACACCTTC.

At least ten counts were recorded for this clone. The chain couples TRBV7-6 to TRBJ2-3; 7 bases match TRBD1. CDR3 size: 14 residues. Germline loops: CDR1 SGHVS, CDR2 FNYEAQ. Trimming at V came to 4 bases and at J to 4 bases, leaving 5 bases not matched to a gene. As DNA, the CDR3 is TGTGCCAGCAGCTCACACAGGGGCTCAGATACGCAGTATTTT. Residues: CASSSHRGSDTQYF. The variable domain in full, with the rest retrieved from reference TRBV7-6 and TRBJ2-3, is GAGVSQSPRYKVTKRGQDVALRCDPISGHVSLYWYRQALGQGPEFLTYFNYEAQQDKSGLPNDRFSAERPEGSISTLTIQRTEQRDSAMYRCASSSHRGSDTQYFGPGTRLTVL.

V is TRBV6-2 or TRBV6-3 and J is TRBJ1-2; the D gene is possibly TRBD1 (6 bases). Germline CDR1 MNHEY, CDR2 SVGEGT. The CDR3 is 16 amino acids. Trimming took 6 bases from V and 2 from J, leaving 19 bases between them. Written as DNA, the CDR3 is TGTGCCAGCAGCTTACTCCCTCAGACAGGAAACTATGGCTACACCTTC. It is translated as CASSLLPQTGNYGYTF.

The chain couples TRBV15 to TRBJ2-1; maybe TRBD1 (8 bases). Germline V gene data show CDR1 as LNHNV and CDR2 as YYDKDF (reference sequence). V was trimmed by 8 bases and J by 0 bases, leaving 14 bases between them. The CDR3 spans 15 residues. The CDR3 reads CATQQGEGSYNEQFF. The DNA for the CDR3 is TGTGCCACCCAACAGGGGGAGGGCTCCTACAATGAGCAGTTCTTC.

The chain is built from TRBV18 and TRBJ2-3; TRBD1 agrees at 7 bases. Looked up from germline, CDR1 is KGHSH and CDR2 is LQKENI. This CDR3 contains 16 residues. V shed 4 bases, J shed 0 bases, and the junction held 7 bases outside the gene matches. CDR3: CASSLGQMISTDTQYF. In DNA, the CDR3 is TGTGCCAGCTCACTGGGACAGATGATTAGCACAGATACGCAGTATTTT.

The rearrangement uses TRBV3-1 (or the pseudogene TRBV3-2) and TRBJ2-1; D is ambiguous. CDR3 size: 13 residues. Germline loops: CDR1 LGHDT, CDR2 YNNKEL (reference sequence). V was cut by 0 bases and J by 6 bases, with 6 bases left in between. The CDR3 coding sequence is TGTGCCAGCAGCCAAGATAGAAGCAATGAGCAGTTCTTC. It translates to CASSQDRSNEQFF.